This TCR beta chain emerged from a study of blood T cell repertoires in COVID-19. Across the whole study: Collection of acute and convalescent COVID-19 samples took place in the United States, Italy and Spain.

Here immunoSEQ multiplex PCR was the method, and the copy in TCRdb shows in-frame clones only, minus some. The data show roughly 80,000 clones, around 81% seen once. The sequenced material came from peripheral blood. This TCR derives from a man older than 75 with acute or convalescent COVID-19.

CDR3 amino acids: CASSRLSRETEAFF. The CDR3, as DNA: TGTGCCAGCAGCCGGCTTTCCCGGGAGACTGAAGCTTTCTTT. The V gene is TRBV11-2, the J gene TRBJ1-1; D is uncertain. V was shortened by 5 bases and J by 5 bases, with 15 bases between the two germline ends. CDR3 size: 14 residues. Looked up from germline, CDR1 is SGHAT and CDR2 is FQNNGV.